Below, 27 T cell receptor beta chains from the same sample are listed, as sequenced in a study of blood T cell repertoires in COVID-19. Assay: immunoSEQ multiplex PCR; the TCRdb copy retains only in-frame clones and omits some. In the table there are under 150,000 clones, 84% of which are singletons. The sequenced sample consisted of PBMCs or T cells enriched from blood (not recorded which). The receptor set was obtained from a man between 35 and 55 years old with acute COVID-19.

The chain recombines TRBV12-3 or TRBV12-4 with TRBJ1-4, with TRBD1 identical over 9 bases. The CDR3 contains 12 residues. Losses at the gene ends were 6 bases for V and 12 bases for J; bases not matched to a gene: 5. The CDR3 coding sequence is TGTGCCAGCAGAAGCCGGGACAGGGAACTGTTTTTT. The encoded protein is CASRSRDRELFF.

This chain joins TRBV4-3 and TRBJ2-7; TRBD2 agrees at 7 bases. The CDR3 is 15 residues long. The V gene end was trimmed by 4 bases and the J gene end by 7 bases; junction bases not matched to a gene: 13. Per the germline V gene, CDR1 is LGHNA and CDR2 is YSLEER. The CDR3 DNA is TGCGCCAGCAGCCCGCTCGCGAATAGGCGGGGGGAGCAGTACTTC. Translation: CASSPLANRRGEQYF.

The chain links TRBV13 to TRBJ2-1; 7 nucleotides line up with TRBD1. CDR1 and CDR2 from the germline V gene are PRHDT and FYEKMQ (reference sequence). After removal of 1 base from V and 10 bases from J, the junction contained 4 bases not matched to a gene. This CDR3 spans 13 amino acids. For the CDR3, the DNA is TGTGCCAGCAGCTTAGAATCAGGGGGAGAGCAGTTCTTC. It is translated as CASSLESGGEQFF.

The rearrangement uses TRBV9 and TRBJ2-3, with 14 bases identical to TRBD2. V was clipped by 4 bases and J by 6 bases; unmatched bases: 7. Per the germline V gene, CDR1 is SGDLS and CDR2 is YYNGEE. This CDR3 comprises 16 residues. The CDR3 DNA reads as TGTGCCAGCAGCCCTCGACTAGCGGGAGGGCCCGATACGCAGTATTTT. Encoded protein: CASSPRLAGGPDTQYF.

V is TRBV9 and J is TRBJ2-5; D may be TRBD1 (5 bases). V lost 0 bases, J lost 1 base, and 13 bases lay in between. Per germline, CDR1 SGDLS and CDR2 YYNGEE. This CDR3 spans 16 amino acids. The CDR3 region has the DNA TGTGCCAGCAGCGTAGGACGGCAGGGCCTCCAAGAGACCCAGTACTTC. Protein: CASSVGRQGLQETQYF.

The J gene is TRBJ1-2, the V gene TRBV3-1 (or the pseudogene TRBV3-2), with a weak D call TRBD1 (6 bases). CDR1 LGHDT and CDR2 YNNKEL come from the germline V gene (reference sequence). This CDR3 spans 14 amino acids. The germline V and J ends were trimmed by 3 bases and 8 bases, with 16 bases remaining between them. The chain's CDR3 is CASSQWTDLRGYTF. The CDR3 DNA sequence: TGTGCCAGCAGCCAGTGGACAGATCTTAGGGGCTACACCTTC.

The gene calls are TRBV9 and TRBJ2-5, with 9 positions matching TRBD1. The junction had 4 bases not matched to a gene; V was cut back by 0 bases and J by 1 base. Germline CDR1 SGDLS, CDR2 YYNGEE. CDR3 length: 16 residues. CDR3 loop: CASSVGTGATQETQYF. DNA of the CDR3: TGTGCCAGCAGCGTAGGGACAGGGGCCACCCAAGAGACCCAGTACTTC.

V and J are TRBV7-2 and TRBJ2-7; the D is unclear. Germline V gene data show CDR1 as SGHTA and CDR2 as FQGNSA. The CDR3 has 14 amino acids. The V and J ends lost 0 bases and 0 bases respectively, with 6 bases between them. CDR3 protein: CASSLAAVSYEQYF. DNA of the CDR3: TGTGCCAGCAGCTTAGCGGCAGTCTCCTACGAGCAGTACTTC.

The chain recombines TRBV27 with TRBJ1-6, with TRBD1 matching over 8 bases. Germline lookup yields CDR1 MNHEY and CDR2 SMNVEV (reference sequence). V dropped 3 bases and J dropped 7; count of bases not matched to a gene: 5. The CDR3 has 15 amino acids. In DNA form, the CDR3 reads TGTGCCAGCAGTTTGGACAGGGTGGGGAATTCACCCCTCCACTTT. Its translation: CASSLDRVGNSPLHF.

The chain employs TRBV6-5 and TRBJ1-2; maybe TRBD1 (6 bases). The CDR3 consists of 15 residues. The germline V gene encodes CDR1 MNHEY and CDR2 SVGAGI. Deletions cut 5 bases from V and 6 bases from J, with 19 bases between. The CDR3 protein is CASSPDLTGQNGYTF. DNA for the CDR3: TGTGCCAGCAGTCCGGATCTGACAGGTCAAAATGGCTACACCTTC.

This chain uses TRBV4-3 with TRBJ2-7, with D possibly matching TRBD2 (5 bases). The ends were cut back, 2 bases at V and 4 bases at J, with 18 bases in the middle. The germline CDR1 and CDR2 sequences are LGHNA and YSLEER. The CDR3 totals 16 residues. In DNA, the CDR3 is TGCGCCAGCAGCCAATCCCCCCCGAGCGGTTTTTACGAGCAGTACTTC. Translated, it gives CASSQSPPSGFYEQYF.

The chain uses TRBV19 and TRBJ1-1, with D possibly TRBD1 on 5 matching bases. The length of the CDR3 is 14 residues. CDR1 and CDR2 from the germline V gene are LNHDA and SQIVND (reference sequence). The V end was cut by 6 bases, the J end by 1 base, with 12 bases between. The CDR3 region is CASSPRGGNTEAFF. The DNA of the CDR3 is TGTGCCAGTAGCCCCCGGGGGGGGAACACTGAAGCTTTCTTT.

This clone was recorded once. The chain carries TRBV19 and TRBJ1-1; no clear D. The germline gives CDR1 LNHDA, CDR2 SQIVND (reference sequence). Trimming cost V 4 bases and J 4 bases, with 7 bases left between them. This CDR3 comprises 12 residues. CDR3 sequence reads: CASSNRVTEAFF. CDR3 nucleotides: TGTGCCAGTAGTAACAGAGTCACTGAAGCTTTCTTT.

This clone was counted once. The chain couples TRBV12-3 or TRBV12-4 to TRBJ2-2, with a tentative D call TRBD1 (5 bases). V dropped 6 bases and J dropped 7 bases, with 12 bases sitting between them. The CDR3 sequence is 13 residues long. The CDR3 sequence is CASRLTVNGELFF. The DNA for the CDR3 is TGTGCCAGCAGGTTGACAGTTAACGGGGAGCTGTTTTTT.

The rearrangement links TRBV30 to TRBJ2-1, with D perhaps matching TRBD2 (5 bases). This CDR3 spans 11 amino acids. Trimming removed 5 bases from V and 7 bases from J, with 9 bases in between. Germline values: CDR1 GTSNPN, CDR2 SVGIG (reference sequence). CDR3 loop: CAWCGWNEQFF. Here the CDR3 DNA reads TGTGCCTGGTGCGGGTGGAATGAGCAGTTCTTC.

The genes are TRBV4-1 and TRBJ1-1; 7 nucleotides line up with TRBD1. CDR1 and CDR2 from the germline V gene are MGHRA and YSYEKL. This CDR3 is 16 amino acids long. V lost 1 base to trimming and J lost 4 bases; unmatched junction nucleotides: 9. CDR3 bases: TGCGCCAGCAGCCAAGCAGGGGGGCGGGAACTCACTGAAGCTTTCTTT. It encodes CASSQAGGRELTEAFF.

J is TRBJ2-2 and V is TRBV18; no firm D call. This CDR3 comprises 12 residues. CDR1 and CDR2 (germline): KGHSH, LQKENI. V lost 2 bases and J 6 bases, leaving 4 bases between the germline ends. For the CDR3, the DNA is TGTGCCAGCTCACCAGTCGCCGGGGAGCTGTTTTTT. It translates to CASSPVAGELFF.

Here the CDR3 DNA reads TGTGCCAGCAGTGCGGGGGGGCAACAGCCCCAGCATTTT. Translation gives CASSAGGQQPQHF. The J gene is TRBJ1-5, the V gene TRBV12-3 or TRBV12-4; D may be TRBD1 (6 bases). CDR3 size: 13 residues. The germline V and J ends were trimmed by 5 bases and 7 bases, with 12 bases remaining between them.

This chain joins TRBV11-2 and TRBJ2-5, with a tentative D call TRBD1 (5 bases). CDR1 is SGHAT and CDR2 is FQNNGV in the germline V gene. The V end lost 5 bases, the J end lost 6 bases, and 13 bases lay between the germline ends. The CDR3 contains 13 residues. CDR3 sequence reads: CASSHGHRQTQYF. The CDR3, as DNA: TGTGCCAGCAGCCATGGACACCGCCAGACCCAGTACTTC. The whole variable domain, filled in from reference TRBV11-2 and TRBJ2-5, reads EAGVAQSPRYKIIEKRQSVAFWCNPISGHATLYWYQQILGQGPKLLIQFQNNGVVDDSQLPKDRFSAERLKGVDSTLKIQPAKLEDSAVYLCASSHGHRQTQYFGPGTRLLVL.

This clone was counted between two and nine times. V is TRBV2 and J is TRBJ2-7; D is unclear. Germline V gene sequence: CDR1 SNHLY, CDR2 FYNNEI. The CDR3 runs 13 residues. Trimming took 3 bases from V and 3 from J, leaving 9 bases between them. The CDR3, as DNA: TGTGCCAGCAGTGATTTGCGCGACTACGAGCAGTACTTC. Residues: CASSDLRDYEQYF.

CDR3 amino acids: CASSQGWGTGGYNEQFF. The CDR3 coding sequence is TGTGCCAGCAGCCAAGGGTGGGGCACAGGGGGCTACAATGAGCAGTTCTTC. The rearrangement uses TRBV3-1 (or the pseudogene TRBV3-2) and TRBJ2-1; 8 bases are a match to TRBD1. Germline V CDR1 and CDR2: LGHDT, YNNKEL (reference sequence). V trimming: 1 base; J trimming: 3 bases; junction bases outside the gene matches: 8. This CDR3 has 17 amino acids.

The chain carries TRBV14 and TRBJ2-7, with D maybe TRBD1 (6 bases). The CDR3 loop spans 10 amino acids. The V gene lost 9 bases and the J gene lost 12 bases, with 15 bases spanning the gap. Germline V CDR1 and CDR2: SGHDN, FVKESK. This chain's CDR3 is CARITGLRYF. Written as DNA, the CDR3 is TGTGCCAGGATTACAGGGTTGAGGTACTTC.

This chain connects TRBV7-9 to TRBJ2-3; 7 nucleotides line up with TRBD2. Germline assignment: CDR1 SEHNR and CDR2 FQNEAQ (reference sequence). J lost 0 bases, V lost 0 bases, and 3 bases had no gene match. This CDR3 has 16 residues. CDR3 in amino acids: CASSLAAGASTDTQYF. The CDR3, as DNA: TGTGCCAGCAGCTTAGCGGCGGGAGCTAGCACAGATACGCAGTATTTT.

The V gene is TRBV3-1 (or the pseudogene TRBV3-2), the J gene TRBJ2-7; 7 bases fit TRBD1. Germline CDR1 is LGHDT and CDR2 is YNNKEL (reference sequence). Unmatched junction bases numbered 17, after V lost 0 bases and J lost 12 bases. The CDR3 runs to 16 residues. The CDR3 coding sequence is TGTGCCAGCAGCCAAGAAAGTATGACAGGGAAATCCCCCCGGTACTTC. Encoded protein: CASSQESMTGKSPRYF.

The rearrangement joins TRBV7-9 to TRBJ1-4; 8 nucleotides agree with TRBD1. This CDR3 has 13 amino acids. From germline, CDR1 is SEHNR and CDR2 FQNEAQ (reference sequence). V shed 4 bases and J 8 bases; nucleotides not matched to a gene: 3. The CDR3 sequence is CASSYDRGEKLFF. DNA for the CDR3: TGTGCCAGCAGCTATGACAGGGGAGAAAAACTGTTTTTT.

The V and J genes are TRBV19 and TRBJ2-7; 9 bases are shared with TRBD1. CDR3 size: 13 residues. Trimming cost V 7 bases and J 5 bases; bases outside gene matches: 6. Per germline, CDR1 LNHDA and CDR2 SQIVND (reference sequence). The CDR3 region is CASTGQGLDEQYF. The DNA for the CDR3 is TGTGCCAGTACAGGACAGGGGCTGGACGAGCAGTACTTC.

This clone is a singleton in its sample. J is TRBJ2-1 and V is TRBV10-1; 9 bases are shared with TRBD2. The CDR3 has 15 residues. In germline, CDR1 is WNHNN, CDR2 SYGVQD (reference sequence). Losses at the gene ends were 3 bases for V and 2 bases for J; bases not matched to a gene: 2. The CDR3 spells CASSDSGGPYNEQFF. CDR3 nucleotide sequence: TGCGCCAGCAGTGATAGCGGGGGTCCCTACAATGAGCAGTTCTTC.